This note documents a single T cell receptor (beta chain) sequence. In the authors' workflow: Researchers report that nucleated cell counts were estimated from reference gene primer amplification. TCRdb keeps only in-frame clones here, not all; method: immunoSEQ multiplex PCR. Clonal size and the V and J genes are those of that table, whereas D and trimming came from the DNA. The table includes fewer than 200,000 clones, 83% detected once. These data originate in a study of blood T cell repertoires in COVID-19. Across the whole study: The United States, Italy and Spain provided the acute and convalescent COVID-19 samples. PBMCs, B-cell-depleted T cells, or T cells provided the cDNA or gDNA that made up the material.

Trimming cost V 2 bases and J 3 bases, with 5 bases left between them. CDR3 size: 12 residues. Germline-derived CDR1 and CDR2 are SGHTA and FQGNSA. This clonotype was sampled from a woman older than 75 with acute or convalescent COVID-19. V is TRBV7-2 and J is TRBJ2-7; TRBD1 might be the D (5 bases). The specimen sequenced was peripheral blood. The CDR3 region is CASSLTGYEQYF. The CDR3 coding sequence is TGTGCCAGCAGCTTAACAGGCTACGAGCAGTACTTC.